The T cell receptor beta chain under discussion was sequenced for a study of T cell repertoires in cytomegalovirus infection. General study points: Cumulative public TCR beta family frequency identified carriers of CMV plus the relevant HLA.

The CDR3 extends over 16 amino acids. Unmatched junction bases numbered 3, after V lost 5 bases and J lost 0 bases. Germline values: CDR1 SGHVS, CDR2 FNYEAQ. This clonotype was detected ten times or more. The antigen remains undetermined. A single record per CDR3 protein comes from TCRdb applying MiXCR to the reads. The repertoire holds about 830,000 distinct CDR3 sequences, with approximately 32% as singletons. This chain joins TRBV7-6 and TRBJ2-1; TRBD1 matches 11 bases. The origin of this receptor is a human donor in good health (CMV status not recorded). Some clones in this sample may be carry-over from other donors' samples. Source: cultured CD8+ T cells from PBMCs, taken from culture after CMV antigen stimulation. The CDR3 DNA reads as TGTGCCAGCAGCGCCGGGACAGGGGGCTCCTACAATGAGCAGTTCTTC. Translation gives CASSAGTGGSYNEQFF. The whole variable domain, remainder taken from reference TRBV7-6 and TRBJ2-1, is GAGVSQSPRYKVTKRGQDVALRCDPISGHVSLYWYRQALGQGPEFLTYFNYEAQQDKSGLPNDRFSAERPEGSISTLTIQRTEQRDSAMYRCASSAGTGGSYNEQFFGPGTRLTVL.